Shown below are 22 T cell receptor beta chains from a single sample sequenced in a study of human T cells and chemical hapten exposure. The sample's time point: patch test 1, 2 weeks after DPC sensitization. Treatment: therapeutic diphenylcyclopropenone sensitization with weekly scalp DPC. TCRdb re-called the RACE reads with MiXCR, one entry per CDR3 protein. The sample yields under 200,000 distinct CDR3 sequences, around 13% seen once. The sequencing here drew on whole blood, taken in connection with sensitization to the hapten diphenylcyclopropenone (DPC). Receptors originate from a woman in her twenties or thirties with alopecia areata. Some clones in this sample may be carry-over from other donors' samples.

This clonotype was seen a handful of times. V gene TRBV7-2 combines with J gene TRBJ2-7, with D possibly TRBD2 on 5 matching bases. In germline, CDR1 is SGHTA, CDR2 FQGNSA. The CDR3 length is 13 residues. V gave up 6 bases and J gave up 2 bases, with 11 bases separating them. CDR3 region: CASRPSLPYEQYF. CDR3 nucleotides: TGTGCCAGCAGGCCTAGCCTACCCTACGAGCAGTACTTC. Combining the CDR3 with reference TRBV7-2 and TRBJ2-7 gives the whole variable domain GAGVSQSPSNKVTEKGKDVELRCDPISGHTALYWYRQSLGQGLEFLIYFQGNSAPDKSGLPSDRFSAERTGGSVSTLTIQRTQQEDSAVYLCASRPSLPYEQYFGPGTRLTVT.

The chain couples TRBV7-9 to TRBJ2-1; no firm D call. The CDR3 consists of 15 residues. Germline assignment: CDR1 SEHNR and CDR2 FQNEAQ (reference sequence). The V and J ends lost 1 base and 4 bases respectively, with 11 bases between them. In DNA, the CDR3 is TGTGCCAGCAGCTTAGTAGCCGTAAAATACAATGAGCAGTTCTTC. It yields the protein CASSLVAVKYNEQFF.

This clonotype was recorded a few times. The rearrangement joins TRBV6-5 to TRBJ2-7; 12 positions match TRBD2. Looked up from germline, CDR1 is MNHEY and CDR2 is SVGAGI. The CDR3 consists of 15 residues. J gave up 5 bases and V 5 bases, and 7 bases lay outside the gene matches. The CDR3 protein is CASSGLAGRRNEQYF. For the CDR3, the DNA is TGTGCCAGCAGTGGACTAGCGGGAAGACGGAACGAGCAGTACTTC.

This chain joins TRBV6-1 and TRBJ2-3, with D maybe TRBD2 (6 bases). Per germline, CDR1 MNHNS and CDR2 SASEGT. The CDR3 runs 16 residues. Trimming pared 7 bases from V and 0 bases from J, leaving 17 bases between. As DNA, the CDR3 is TGTGCCAGCACCTTGGGGCTCCTAGCGAGCACAGATACGCAGTATTTT. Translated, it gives CASTLGLLASTDTQYF.

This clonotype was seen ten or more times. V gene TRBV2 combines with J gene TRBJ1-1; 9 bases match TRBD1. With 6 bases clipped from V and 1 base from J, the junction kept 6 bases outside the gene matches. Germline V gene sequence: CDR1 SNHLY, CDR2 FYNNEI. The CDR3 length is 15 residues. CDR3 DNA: TGTGCCAGCAGCTCCACGGACAGGGGGAACACTGAAGCTTTCTTT. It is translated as CASSSTDRGNTEAFF. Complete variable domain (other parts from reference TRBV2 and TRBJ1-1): EPEVTQTPSHQVTQMGQEVILRCVPISNHLYFYWYRQILGQKVEFLVSFYNNEISEKSEIFDDQFSVERPDGSNFTLKIRSTKLEDSAMYFCASSSTDRGNTEAFFGQGTRLTVV.

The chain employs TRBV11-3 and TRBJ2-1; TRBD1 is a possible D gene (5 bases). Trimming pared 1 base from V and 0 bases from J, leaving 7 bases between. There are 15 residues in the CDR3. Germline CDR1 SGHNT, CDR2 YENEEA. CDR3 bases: TGTGCCAGCAGCTTAGCAGGGAACTCCTACAATGAGCAGTTCTTC. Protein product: CASSLAGNSYNEQFF.

Here the CDR3 reads CASGATGIKYQHF. The CDR3 nucleotides are TGTGCTAGTGGGGCGACAGGGATCAAGTACCAGCATTTT. The chain uses TRBV12-5 and TRBJ1-5; 7 bases are shared with TRBD1. CDR1 is LGHNT, CDR2 FRNRAP, per germline. The CDR3 has 13 residues. Trimming cost V 6 bases and J 12 bases; bases outside gene matches: 11.

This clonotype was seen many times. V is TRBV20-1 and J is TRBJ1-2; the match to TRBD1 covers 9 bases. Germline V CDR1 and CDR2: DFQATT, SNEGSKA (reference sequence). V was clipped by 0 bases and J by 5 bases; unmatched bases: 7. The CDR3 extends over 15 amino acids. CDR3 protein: CSARDRDRDLYGYTF. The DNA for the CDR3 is TGCAGTGCTAGAGACCGGGACAGGGATCTGTATGGCTACACCTTC.

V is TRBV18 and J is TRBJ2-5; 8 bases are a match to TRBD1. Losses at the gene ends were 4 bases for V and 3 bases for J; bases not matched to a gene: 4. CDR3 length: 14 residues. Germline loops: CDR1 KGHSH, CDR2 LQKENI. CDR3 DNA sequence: TGTGCCAGCTCACTACAGGACAGGGAAGAGACCCAGTACTTC. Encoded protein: CASSLQDREETQYF.

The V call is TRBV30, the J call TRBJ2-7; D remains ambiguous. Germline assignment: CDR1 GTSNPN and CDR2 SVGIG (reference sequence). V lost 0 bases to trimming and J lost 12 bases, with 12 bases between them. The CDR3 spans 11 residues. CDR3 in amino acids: CAWSVRSKGYF. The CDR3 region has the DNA TGTGCCTGGAGTGTACGTTCCAAGGGGTACTTC.

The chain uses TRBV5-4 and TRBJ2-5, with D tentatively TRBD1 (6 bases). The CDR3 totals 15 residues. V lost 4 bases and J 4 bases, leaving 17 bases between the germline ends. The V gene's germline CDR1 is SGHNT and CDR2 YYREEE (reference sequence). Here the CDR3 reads CASSLPTGSVETQYF. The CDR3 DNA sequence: TGTGCCAGCAGCCTTCCAACAGGGTCCGTAGAGACCCAGTACTTC.

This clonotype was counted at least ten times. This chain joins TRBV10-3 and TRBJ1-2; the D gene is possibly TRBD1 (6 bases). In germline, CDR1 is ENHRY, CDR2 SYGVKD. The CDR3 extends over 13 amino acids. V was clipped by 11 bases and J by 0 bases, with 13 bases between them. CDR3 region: CALRDTTNYGYTF. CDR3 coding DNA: TGTGCCCTCCGGGACACTACTAACTATGGCTACACCTTC.

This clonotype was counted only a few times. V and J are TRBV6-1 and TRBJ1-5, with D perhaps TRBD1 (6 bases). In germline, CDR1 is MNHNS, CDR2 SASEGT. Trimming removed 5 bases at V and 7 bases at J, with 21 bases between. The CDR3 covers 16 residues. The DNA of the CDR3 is TGTGCCAGCAGTCCTCCCGGACAGCCCCAATACCAGCCCCAGCATTTT. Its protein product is CASSPPGQPQYQPQHF.

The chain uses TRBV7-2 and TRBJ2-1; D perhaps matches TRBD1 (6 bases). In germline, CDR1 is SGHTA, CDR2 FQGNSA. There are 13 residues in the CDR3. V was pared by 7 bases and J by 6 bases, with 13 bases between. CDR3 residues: CASNPAGANEQFF. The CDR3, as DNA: TGTGCCAGCAACCCGGCAGGGGCCAATGAGCAGTTCTTC.

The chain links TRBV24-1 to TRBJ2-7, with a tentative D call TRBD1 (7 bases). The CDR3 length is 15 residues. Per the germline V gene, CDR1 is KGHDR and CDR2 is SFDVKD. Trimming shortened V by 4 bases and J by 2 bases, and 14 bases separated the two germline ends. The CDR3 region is CATSDPRDRPYEQYF. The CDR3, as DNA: TGTGCCACCAGTGACCCGCGGGACAGACCCTACGAGCAGTACTTC.

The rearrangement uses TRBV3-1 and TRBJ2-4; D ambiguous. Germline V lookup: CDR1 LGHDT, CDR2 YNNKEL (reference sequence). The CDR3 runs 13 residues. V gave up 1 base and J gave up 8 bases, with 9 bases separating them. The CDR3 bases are TGTGCCAGCAGCCAAGGGGTTTTGGACATTCAGTACTTC. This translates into CASSQGVLDIQYF.

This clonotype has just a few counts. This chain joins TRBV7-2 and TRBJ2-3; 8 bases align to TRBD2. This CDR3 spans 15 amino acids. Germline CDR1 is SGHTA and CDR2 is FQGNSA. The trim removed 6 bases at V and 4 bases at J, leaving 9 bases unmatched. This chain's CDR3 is CASSKGGAGADTQYF. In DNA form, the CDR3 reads TGTGCCAGCAGTAAAGGCGGAGCGGGGGCAGATACGCAGTATTTT.

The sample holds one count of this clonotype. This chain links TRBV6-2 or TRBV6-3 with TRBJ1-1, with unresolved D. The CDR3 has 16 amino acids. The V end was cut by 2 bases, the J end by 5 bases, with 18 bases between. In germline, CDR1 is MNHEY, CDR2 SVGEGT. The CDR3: CASSYIGSRVETEAFF. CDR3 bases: TGTGCCAGCAGTTACATCGGCTCGCGGGTGGAGACTGAAGCTTTCTTT.

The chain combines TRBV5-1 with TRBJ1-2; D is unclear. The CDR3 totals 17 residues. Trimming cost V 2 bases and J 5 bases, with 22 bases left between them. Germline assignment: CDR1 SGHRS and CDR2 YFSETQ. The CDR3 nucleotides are TGCGCCAGCAGCTTCGGAGGCTTGAATAGGGAGATTTATGGCTACACCTTC. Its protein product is CASSFGGLNREIYGYTF. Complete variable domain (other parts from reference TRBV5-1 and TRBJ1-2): KAGVTQTPRYLIKTRGQQVTLSCSPISGHRSVSWYQQTPGQGLQFLFEYFSETQRNKGNFPGRFSGRQFSNSRSEMNVSTLELGDSALYLCASSFGGLNREIYGYTFGSGTRLTVV.

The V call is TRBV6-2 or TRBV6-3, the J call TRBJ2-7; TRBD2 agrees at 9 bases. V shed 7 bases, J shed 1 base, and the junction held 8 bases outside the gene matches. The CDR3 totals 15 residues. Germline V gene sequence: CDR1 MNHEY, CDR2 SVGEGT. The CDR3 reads CASTPSGGLSYEQYF. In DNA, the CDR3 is TGTGCCAGCACCCCAAGCGGGGGGCTATCCTACGAGCAGTACTTC.

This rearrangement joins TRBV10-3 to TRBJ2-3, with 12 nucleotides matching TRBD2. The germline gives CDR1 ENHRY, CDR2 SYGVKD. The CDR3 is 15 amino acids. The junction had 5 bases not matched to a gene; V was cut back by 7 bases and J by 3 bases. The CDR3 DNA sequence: TGTGCCATCAAAGGTGGGACTAGCGGGACAGATACGCAGTATTTT. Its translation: CAIKGGTSGTDTQYF.

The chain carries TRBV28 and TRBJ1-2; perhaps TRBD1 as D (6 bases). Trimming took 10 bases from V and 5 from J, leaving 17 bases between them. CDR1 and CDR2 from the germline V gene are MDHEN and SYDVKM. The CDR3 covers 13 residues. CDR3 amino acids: CAIPGGPPYGYTF. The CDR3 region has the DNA TGTGCCATCCCCGGGGGCCCCCCTTATGGCTACACCTTC.